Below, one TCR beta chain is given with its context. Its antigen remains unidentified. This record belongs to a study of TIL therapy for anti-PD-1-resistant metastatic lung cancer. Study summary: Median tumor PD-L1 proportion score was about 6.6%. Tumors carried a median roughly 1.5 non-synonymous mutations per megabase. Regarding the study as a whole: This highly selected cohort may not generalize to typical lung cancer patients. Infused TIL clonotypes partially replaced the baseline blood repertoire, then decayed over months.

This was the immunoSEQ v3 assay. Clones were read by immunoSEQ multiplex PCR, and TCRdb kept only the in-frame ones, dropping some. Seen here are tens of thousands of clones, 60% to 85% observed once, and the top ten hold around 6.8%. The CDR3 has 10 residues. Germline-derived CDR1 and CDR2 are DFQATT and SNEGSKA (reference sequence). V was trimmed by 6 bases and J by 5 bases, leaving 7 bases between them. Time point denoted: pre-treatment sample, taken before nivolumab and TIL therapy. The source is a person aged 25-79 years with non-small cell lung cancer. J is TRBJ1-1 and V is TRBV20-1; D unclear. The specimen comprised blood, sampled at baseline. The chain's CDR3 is CSATKTEAFF. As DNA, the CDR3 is TGCAGTGCCACAAAGACTGAAGCTTTCTTT.